One and the same sample provided the 9 T cell receptor beta chains below, sequenced in a study of blood T cell repertoires in COVID-19. TCRdb's table, derived via immunoSEQ multiplex PCR, lists solely in-frame clones and lacks some. The sample carries over 110,000 clones, 75% to 85% recorded once. Sequenced input: peripheral blood. These receptors were taken from a man between 65 and 85 years old who had recovered from COVID-19.

This sequence joins TRBV30 and TRBJ2-1; no reliable D call. Trimming removed 4 bases from V and 2 bases from J, with 18 bases in between. CDR1 is GTSNPN and CDR2 is SVGIG in the germline V gene (reference sequence). The CDR3 is 16 residues long. In DNA form, the CDR3 reads TGTGCCTGGAACCCCACGCCCGGGTTGGCCTACAATGAGCAGTTCTTC. Residues: CAWNPTPGLAYNEQFF.

The gene calls are TRBV7-2 and TRBJ2-2; possibly TRBD2 for D (8 bases). The V and J ends lost 5 bases and 5 bases respectively, with 15 bases between them. Germline CDR1 and CDR2: SGHTA and FQGNSA. The CDR3 runs 15 residues. In nucleotides, the CDR3 is TGTGCCAGCAGCATCCGGGAGGGGGCAACCGGGGAGCTGTTTTTT. This codes for CASSIREGATGELFF.

This clone was observed a few times. The genes are TRBV29-1 and TRBJ1-2; the D is unclear. This CDR3 region has 12 residues. Germline values: CDR1 SQVTM, CDR2 ANQGSEA. V lost 5 bases and J 4 bases, leaving 11 bases between the germline ends. This CDR3 reads CSVTTESYGYTF. The CDR3 DNA reads TGCAGCGTTACCACAGAGAGCTATGGCTACACCTTC.

This chain connects TRBV18 to TRBJ2-7, with 8 bases fitting TRBD2. Looked up from germline, CDR1 is KGHSH and CDR2 is LQKENI. Trimming cost V 6 bases and J 5 bases; bases outside gene matches: 9. There are 14 residues in the CDR3. The CDR3 DNA reads TGTGCCAGCTCCAGCCGGATAGCGGGAAACGAGCAGTACTTC. This encodes CASSSRIAGNEQYF.

In its sample, this clone was seen a few times. The chain employs TRBV2 and TRBJ1-4; TRBD1 matches 11 bases. V lost 4 bases to trimming and J lost 0 bases; unmatched junction nucleotides: 10. Germline assignment: CDR1 SNHLY and CDR2 FYNNEI. The CDR3 is 19 residues long. In nucleotides, the CDR3 is TGTGCCAGCAGTGGGGGACAGGGGGAGTTTCGGGCAACTAATGAAAAACTGTTTTTT. This encodes CASSGGQGEFRATNEKLFF. Based on the CDR3 plus reference TRBV2 and TRBJ1-4, the full variable domain is EPEVTQTPSHQVTQMGQEVILRCVPISNHLYFYWYRQILGQKVEFLVSFYNNEISEKSEIFDDQFSVERPDGSNFTLKIRSTKLEDSAMYFCASSGGQGEFRATNEKLFFGSGTQLSVL.

This clone was seen just once. This chain uses TRBV4-1 with TRBJ1-4; D is unclear. Per the germline V gene, CDR1 is MGHRA and CDR2 is YSYEKL. This CDR3 is built from 17 residues. Trimming removed 4 bases at V and 8 bases at J, with 23 bases between. CDR3 residues: CASSPLGRAPSQEKLFF. CDR3 DNA sequence: TGCGCCAGCAGCCCCCTAGGGAGGGCCCCCTCCCAGGAAAAACTGTTTTTT.

The chain has TRBV7-3 and TRBJ2-3, with 10 bases lining up with TRBD2. Germline assignment: CDR1 SGHTA and CDR2 FQGTGA. V shed 5 bases and J 0 bases; nucleotides not matched to a gene: 5. This CDR3 contains 16 residues. CDR3 in amino acids: CASSRGLALSTDTQYF. As DNA, the CDR3 is TGTGCCAGCAGCCGGGGACTAGCGCTAAGCACAGATACGCAGTATTTT.

The chain has TRBV5-1 and TRBJ2-7; the D is unclear. The CDR3 has 14 residues. CDR1 is SGHRS, CDR2 YFSETQ, per germline. The V and J ends lost 4 bases and 4 bases respectively, with 15 bases between them. As DNA, the CDR3 is TGCGCCAGCAGCCCCCGCACTCCTTTATACGAGCAGTACTTC. Translating gives CASSPRTPLYEQYF.

The rearrangement links TRBV30 to TRBJ1-2, with 10 bases lining up with TRBD1. CDR1 is GTSNPN, CDR2 SVGIG, per germline (reference sequence). V lost 4 bases and J lost 8; bases outside the gene matches: 4. The CDR3 runs 12 residues. DNA for the CDR3: TGTGCCTGGACGACAGGGGGCGAGGGCTACACCTTC. This translates into CAWTTGGEGYTF.